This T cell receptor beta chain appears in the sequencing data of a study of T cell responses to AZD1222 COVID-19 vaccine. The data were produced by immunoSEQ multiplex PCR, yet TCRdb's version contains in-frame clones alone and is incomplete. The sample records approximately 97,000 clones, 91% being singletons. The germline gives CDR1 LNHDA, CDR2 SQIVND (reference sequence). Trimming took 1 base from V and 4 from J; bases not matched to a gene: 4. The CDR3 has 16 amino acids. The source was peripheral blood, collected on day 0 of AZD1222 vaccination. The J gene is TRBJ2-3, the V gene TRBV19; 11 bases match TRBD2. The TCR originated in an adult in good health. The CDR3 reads CASSIGNSGRADTQYF. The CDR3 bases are TGTGCCAGTAGTATAGGAAATAGCGGGAGGGCAGATACGCAGTATTTT.